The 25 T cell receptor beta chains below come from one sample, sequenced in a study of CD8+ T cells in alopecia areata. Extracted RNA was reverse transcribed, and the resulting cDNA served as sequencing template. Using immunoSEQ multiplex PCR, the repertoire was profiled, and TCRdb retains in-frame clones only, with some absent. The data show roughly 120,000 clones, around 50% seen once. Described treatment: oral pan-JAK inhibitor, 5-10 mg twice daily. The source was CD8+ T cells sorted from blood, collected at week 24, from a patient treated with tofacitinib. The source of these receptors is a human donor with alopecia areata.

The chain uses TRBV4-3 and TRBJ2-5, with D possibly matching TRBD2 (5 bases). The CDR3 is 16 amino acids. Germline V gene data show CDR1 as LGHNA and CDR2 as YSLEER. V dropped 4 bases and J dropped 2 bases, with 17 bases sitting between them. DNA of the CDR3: TGCGCCAGCAGCCGAGTGTGGGGAGCGGCGCAAGAGACCCAGTACTTC. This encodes CASSRVWGAAQETQYF.

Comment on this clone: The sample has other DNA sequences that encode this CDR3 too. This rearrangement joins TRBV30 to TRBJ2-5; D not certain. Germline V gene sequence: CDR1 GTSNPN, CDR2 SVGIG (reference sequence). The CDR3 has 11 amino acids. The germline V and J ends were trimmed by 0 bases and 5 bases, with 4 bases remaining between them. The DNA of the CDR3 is TGTGCCTGGAGTGTAGGTGAGACCCAGTACTTC. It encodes CAWSVGETQYF.

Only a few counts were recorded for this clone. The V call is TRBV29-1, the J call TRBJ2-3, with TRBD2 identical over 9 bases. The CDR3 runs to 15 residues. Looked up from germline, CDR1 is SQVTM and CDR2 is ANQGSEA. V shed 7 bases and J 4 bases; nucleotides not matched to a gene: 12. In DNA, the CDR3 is TGCAGCGCCCCTGATTGGGGCGGGGGGGCAGATACGCAGTATTTT. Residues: CSAPDWGGGADTQYF.

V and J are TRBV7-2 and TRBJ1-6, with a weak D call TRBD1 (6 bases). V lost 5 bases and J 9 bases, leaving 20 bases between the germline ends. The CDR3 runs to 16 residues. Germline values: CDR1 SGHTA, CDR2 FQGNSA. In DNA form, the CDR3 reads TGTGCCAGCAGCATAGGGCGGGGGACAATTGGTTCACCCCTCCACTTT. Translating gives CASSIGRGTIGSPLHF.

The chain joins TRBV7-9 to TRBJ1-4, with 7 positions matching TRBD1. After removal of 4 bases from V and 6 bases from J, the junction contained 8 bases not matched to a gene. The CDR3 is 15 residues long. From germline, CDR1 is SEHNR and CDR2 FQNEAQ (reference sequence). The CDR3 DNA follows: TGTGCCAGCAGCTCTTGGACAGGAGCTGATGAAAAACTGTTTTTT. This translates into CASSSWTGADEKLFF.

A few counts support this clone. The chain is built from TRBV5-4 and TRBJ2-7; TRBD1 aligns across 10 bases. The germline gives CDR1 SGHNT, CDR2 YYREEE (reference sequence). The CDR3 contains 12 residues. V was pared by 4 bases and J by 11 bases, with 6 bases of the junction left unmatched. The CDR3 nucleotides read TGTGCCAGCAGCACGGAAGGACAGGGGGAGTACTTC. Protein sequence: CASSTEGQGEYF.

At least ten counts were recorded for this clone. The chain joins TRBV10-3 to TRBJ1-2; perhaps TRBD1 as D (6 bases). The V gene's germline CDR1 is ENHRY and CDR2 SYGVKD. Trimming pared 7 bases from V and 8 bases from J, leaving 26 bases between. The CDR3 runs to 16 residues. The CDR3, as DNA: TGTGCCATCACCCCTGGAGGAGCAGGGGTTCCGGGAGGCTACACCTTC. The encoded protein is CAITPGGAGVPGGYTF.

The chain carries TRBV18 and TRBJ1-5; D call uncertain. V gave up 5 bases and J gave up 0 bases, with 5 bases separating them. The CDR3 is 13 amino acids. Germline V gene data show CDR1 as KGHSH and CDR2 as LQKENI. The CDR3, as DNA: TGTGCCAGCTCAGCGTATAGCAATCAGCCCCAGCATTTT. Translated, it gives CASSAYSNQPQHF.

CDR3 amino acids: CASSTVGEQYF. The DNA for the CDR3 is TGTGCCAGCAGTACGGTCGGCGAGCAGTACTTC. The rearrangement links TRBV11-2 to TRBJ2-7; D unresolved. CDR1 SGHAT and CDR2 FQNNGV come from the germline V gene. The CDR3 runs to 11 residues. The V gene lost 6 bases and the J gene lost 6 bases, with 9 bases spanning the gap.

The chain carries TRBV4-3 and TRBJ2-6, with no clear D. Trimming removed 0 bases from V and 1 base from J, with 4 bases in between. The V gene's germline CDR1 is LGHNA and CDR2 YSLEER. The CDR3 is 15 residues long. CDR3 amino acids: CASSQDGSGANVLTF. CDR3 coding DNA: TGCGCCAGCAGCCAAGACGGGTCTGGGGCCAACGTCCTGACTTTC.

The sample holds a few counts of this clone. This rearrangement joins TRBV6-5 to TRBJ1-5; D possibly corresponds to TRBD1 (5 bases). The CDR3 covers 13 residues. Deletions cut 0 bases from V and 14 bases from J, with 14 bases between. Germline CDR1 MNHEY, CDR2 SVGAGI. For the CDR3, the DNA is TGTGCCAGCAGTTACTCGAGGAGTGAAGGGGAGCATTTT. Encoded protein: CASSYSRSEGEHF.

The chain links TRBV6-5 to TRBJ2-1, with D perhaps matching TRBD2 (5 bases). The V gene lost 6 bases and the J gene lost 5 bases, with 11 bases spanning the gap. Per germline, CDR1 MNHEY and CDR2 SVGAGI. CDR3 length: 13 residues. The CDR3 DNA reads TGTGCCAGCAGCCCACTAGGACACAATGAGCAGTTCTTC. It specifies CASSPLGHNEQFF.

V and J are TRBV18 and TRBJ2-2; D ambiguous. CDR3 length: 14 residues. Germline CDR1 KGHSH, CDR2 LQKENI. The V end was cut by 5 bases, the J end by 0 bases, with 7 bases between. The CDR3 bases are TGTGCCAGCTCAACCGACACGAACACCGGGGAGCTGTTTTTT. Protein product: CASSTDTNTGELFF.

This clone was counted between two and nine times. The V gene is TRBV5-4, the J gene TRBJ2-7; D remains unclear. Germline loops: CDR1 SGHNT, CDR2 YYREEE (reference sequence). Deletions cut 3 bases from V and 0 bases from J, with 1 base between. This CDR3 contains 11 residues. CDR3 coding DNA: TGTGCCAGCAGCTCCTCCTACGAGCAGTACTTC. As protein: CASSSSYEQYF.

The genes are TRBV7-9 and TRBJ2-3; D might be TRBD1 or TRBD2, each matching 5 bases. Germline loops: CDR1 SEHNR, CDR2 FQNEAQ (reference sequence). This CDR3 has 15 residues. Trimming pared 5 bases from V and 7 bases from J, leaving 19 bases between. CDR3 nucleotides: TGTGCCAGCAGCGGGACGGGCCATCAGGCCAATACGCAGTATTTT. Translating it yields CASSGTGHQANTQYF.

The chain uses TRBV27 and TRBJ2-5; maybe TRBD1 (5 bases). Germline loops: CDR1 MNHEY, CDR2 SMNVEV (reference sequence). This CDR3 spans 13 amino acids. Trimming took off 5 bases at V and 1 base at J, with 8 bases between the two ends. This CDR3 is CASSPGPQETQYF. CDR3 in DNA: TGTGCCAGCAGTCCAGGGCCCCAAGAGACCCAGTACTTC.

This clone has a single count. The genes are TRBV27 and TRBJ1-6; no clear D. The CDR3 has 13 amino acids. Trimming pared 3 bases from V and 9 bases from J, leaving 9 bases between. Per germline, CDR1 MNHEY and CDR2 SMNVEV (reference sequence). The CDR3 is CASSFRTGSPLHF. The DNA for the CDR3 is TGTGCCAGCAGTTTCAGGACGGGTTCACCCCTCCACTTT.

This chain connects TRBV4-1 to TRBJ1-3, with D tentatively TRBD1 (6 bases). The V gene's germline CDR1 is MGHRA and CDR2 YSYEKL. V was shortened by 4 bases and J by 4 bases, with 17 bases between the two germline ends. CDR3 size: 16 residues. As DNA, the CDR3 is TGCGCCAGCAGCCCCCAACACAGGGAGGAAGGAAACACCATATATTTT. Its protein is CASSPQHREEGNTIYF.

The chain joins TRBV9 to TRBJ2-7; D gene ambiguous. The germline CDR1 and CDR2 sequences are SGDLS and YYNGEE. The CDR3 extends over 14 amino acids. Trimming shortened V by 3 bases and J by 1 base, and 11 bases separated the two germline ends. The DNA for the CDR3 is TGTGCCAGCAGCGCCCCCGGGTCTTCCTACGAGCAGTACTTC. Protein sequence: CASSAPGSSYEQYF.

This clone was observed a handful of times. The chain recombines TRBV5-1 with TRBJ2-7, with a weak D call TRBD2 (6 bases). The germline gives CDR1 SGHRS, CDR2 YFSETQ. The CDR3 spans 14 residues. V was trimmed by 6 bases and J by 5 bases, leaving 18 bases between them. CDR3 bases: TGCGCCAGCATGAGGGACGGGGGTCTGGACGAGCAGTACTTC. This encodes CASMRDGGLDEQYF.

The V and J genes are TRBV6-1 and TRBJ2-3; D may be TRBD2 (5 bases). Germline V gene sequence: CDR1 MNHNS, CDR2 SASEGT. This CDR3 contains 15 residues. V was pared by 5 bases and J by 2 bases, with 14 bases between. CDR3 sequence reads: CASSPLSANTDTQYF. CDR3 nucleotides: TGTGCCAGCAGTCCCCTTAGCGCCAACACAGATACGCAGTATTTT.

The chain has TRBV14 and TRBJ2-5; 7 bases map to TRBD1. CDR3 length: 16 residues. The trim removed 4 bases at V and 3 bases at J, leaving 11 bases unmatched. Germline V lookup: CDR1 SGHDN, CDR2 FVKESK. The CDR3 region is CASSPDRRDSKETQYF. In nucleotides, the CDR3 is TGTGCCAGCAGCCCCGACCGCCGGGACAGCAAAGAGACCCAGTACTTC.

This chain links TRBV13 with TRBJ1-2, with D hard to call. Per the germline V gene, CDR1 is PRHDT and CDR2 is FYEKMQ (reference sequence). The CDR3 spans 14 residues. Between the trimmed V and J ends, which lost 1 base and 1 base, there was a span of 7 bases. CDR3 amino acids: CASSLAHDNYGYTF. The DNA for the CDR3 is TGTGCCAGCAGCTTAGCCCACGATAACTATGGCTACACCTTC.

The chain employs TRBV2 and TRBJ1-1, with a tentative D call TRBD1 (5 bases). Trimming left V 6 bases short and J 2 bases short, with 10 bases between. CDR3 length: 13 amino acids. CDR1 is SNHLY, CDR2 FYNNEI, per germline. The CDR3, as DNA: TGTGCCAGCAGGCCGGGGGGAAACACTGAAGCTTTCTTT. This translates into CASRPGGNTEAFF.

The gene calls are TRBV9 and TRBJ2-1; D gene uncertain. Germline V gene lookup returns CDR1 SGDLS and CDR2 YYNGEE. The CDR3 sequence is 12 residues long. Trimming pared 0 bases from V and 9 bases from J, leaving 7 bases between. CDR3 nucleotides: TGTGCCAGCAGCGTAGGGGATGGTGAGCAGTTCTTC. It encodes CASSVGDGEQFF.